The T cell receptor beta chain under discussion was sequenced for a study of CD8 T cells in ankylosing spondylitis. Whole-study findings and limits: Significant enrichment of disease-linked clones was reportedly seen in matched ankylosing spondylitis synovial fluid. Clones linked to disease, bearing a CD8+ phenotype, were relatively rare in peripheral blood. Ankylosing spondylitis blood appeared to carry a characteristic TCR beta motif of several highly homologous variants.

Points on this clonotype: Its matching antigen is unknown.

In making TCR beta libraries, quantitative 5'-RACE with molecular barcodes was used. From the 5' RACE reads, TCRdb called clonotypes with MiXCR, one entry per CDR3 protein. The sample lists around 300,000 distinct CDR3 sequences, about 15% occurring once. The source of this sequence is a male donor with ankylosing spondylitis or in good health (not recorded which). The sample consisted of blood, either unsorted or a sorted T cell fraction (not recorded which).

The CDR3 nucleotides read TGCAGTGCCGCTCGCACGAACTTCGACAGGGGAGATAATTCACCCCTCCACTTT. Its protein is CSAARTNFDRGDNSPLHF. V is TRBV20-1 and J is TRBJ1-6, with 8 bases that match TRBD1. The CDR3 is 18 residues long. V shed 6 bases and J 5 bases; nucleotides not matched to a gene: 18. Germline-derived CDR1 and CDR2 are DFQATT and SNEGSKA (reference sequence).